This T cell receptor (beta chain) was identified in a study of T cells of healthy individuals. Relative to its sample, this clonotype is medium-sized. V was clipped by 1 base and J by 7 bases; unmatched bases: 14. Per the germline V gene, CDR1 is DFQATT and CDR2 is SNEGSKA (reference sequence). The CDR3 is made up of 17 amino acids. TCRdb independently ran MiXCR on the 5' RACE reads; one entry per CDR3 protein. Among tens of thousands of distinct CDR3 sequences, about 16% were seen once, and the ten largest hold around 4.6%. The receptor comes from a human donor in good health. V gene TRBV20-1 combines with J gene TRBJ2-7; 12 bases line up with TRBD2. The CDR3: CSARAPGTSGSYREQYF. Here the CDR3 DNA reads TGCAGTGCTAGAGCCCCCGGGACTAGCGGGTCATACAGGGAGCAGTACTTC.